This T cell receptor beta chain was recovered during a study of T cells in localized non-small cell lung cancer. Between the trimmed V and J ends, which lost 5 bases and 1 base, there was a span of 8 bases. The CDR3 has 13 amino acids. The germline CDR1 and CDR2 sequences are GTSNPN and SVGIG (reference sequence). Findings and limits, study-wide: In the blood, greater T cell density corresponded to longer overall survival. Appearances in adjacent lung were noted for a median about 60 of the top 100 tumor clones. Clonality of T cells reached its maximum in uninvolved adjacent lung, surpassing tumor. Investigators sequenced only a single tumor region, leaving heterogeneity possible.

As for this clone: Its antigen is not known.

Assay used: immunoSEQ multiplex PCR; TCRdb lists only in-frame clones, some missing. The sample carries 20,000 to 25,000 clones, roughly 91% recorded once. This clonotype was obtained from a male donor aged 60 or over with stage I lung adenocarcinoma. This specimen consisted of peripheral blood, obtained before any cancer treatment. The J gene is TRBJ2-2, the V gene TRBV30; D possibly corresponds to TRBD1 (5 bases). In DNA form, the CDR3 reads TGTGCCTGGCAGGGCTGGAACACCGGGGAGCTGTTTTTT. Its translation: CAWQGWNTGELFF.